A single sample is the source of the 8 T cell receptor beta chains below, sequenced in a study of beta chain features in type 1 diabetes. General study points: Type 1 diabetes patients had TCRB CDR3s that were shorter (moderately but significantly so) in all four CD4+ subsets.

Which antigens these TCRs recognize remains unknown. The study reverse transcribed the entire isolated RNA, so it sequenced expressed TCRB transcripts. Profiling relied on immunoSEQ multiplex PCR, and the TCRdb table lists in-frame clones only, not all of them. The table lists under 250,000 clones, 11% to 15% of them singletons. Sequenced material: naive CD4+ T cells from blood. The source is a man aged 25 to 40 with type 1 diabetes.

This clone was counted a few times. The chain combines TRBV10-3 with TRBJ1-5; possibly TRBD1 for D (5 bases). Germline V gene data show CDR1 as ENHRY and CDR2 as SYGVKD. Trimming pared 3 bases from V and 7 bases from J, leaving 10 bases between. The CDR3 covers 13 residues. The CDR3 loop is CAISDGGEQPQHF. The CDR3 DNA follows: TGTGCCATCAGTGATGGGGGGGAACAGCCCCAGCATTTT.

The chain joins TRBV19 to TRBJ1-2; 7 nucleotides match TRBD1. This CDR3 has 17 residues. Germline V lookup: CDR1 LNHDA, CDR2 SQIVND (reference sequence). With V trimmed by 6 bases and J by 8 bases, 21 bases remained unmatched. The CDR3 nucleotides are TGTGCCAGTAGCCAGGACAGGAGTGGAGGGGGTAAATACGGCTACACCTTC. Its protein is CASSQDRSGGGKYGYTF.

This clone was seen a single time. This chain uses TRBV11-2 with TRBJ1-1; no firm D call. This CDR3 has 15 residues. Germline V lookup: CDR1 SGHAT, CDR2 FQNNGV. V was cut by 1 base and J by 5 bases, with 14 bases left in between. The CDR3 coding sequence is TGTGCCAGCAGCTTAGTTTCAGGAAAACAGACTGAAGCTTTCTTT. Its protein is CASSLVSGKQTEAFF.

This chain connects TRBV21-1 to TRBJ1-1; the DNA was not compared with TRBD1, the D call given in the table. TRBV21-1 is a documented pseudogene. The CDR3 spans 15 residues. The CDR3, as DNA: TGTGCCAGCAGCACGCGGACAGGGCCGAACACTGAAGCTTTCTTT. Residues: CASSTRTGPNTEAFF.

This clone has a handful of counts. The gene calls are TRBV4-1 and TRBJ1-2, with 7 positions matching TRBD1. The V gene end was trimmed by 6 bases and the J gene end by 5 bases; junction bases not matched to a gene: 15. The germline gives CDR1 MGHRA, CDR2 YSYEKL. The length of the CDR3 is 16 residues. CDR3 in amino acids: CASRRPGDRSLYGYTF. CDR3 coding DNA: TGCGCCAGCAGACGACCAGGGGACAGAAGCCTTTATGGCTACACCTTC.

V is TRBV10-1 and J is TRBJ2-2; tentative D call: TRBD2 (5 bases). The V end was cut by 5 bases, the J end by 6 bases, with 10 bases between. CDR1 is WNHNN and CDR2 is SYGVQD in the germline V gene (reference sequence). The CDR3 is 13 amino acids. Written as DNA, the CDR3 is TGCGCCAGCAGTCATAGCGAGGCCGGGGAGCTGTTTTTT. Amino acid sequence: CASSHSEAGELFF.

This clone was counted only a few times. V gene TRBV6-4 combines with J gene TRBJ1-1; 8 bases agree with TRBD1. The V gene end was trimmed by 3 bases and the J gene end by 5 bases; junction bases not matched to a gene: 8. This CDR3 is built from 15 residues. Germline V lookup: CDR1 MRHNA, CDR2 SNTAGT. This CDR3 reads CASSEFRQGRTEAFF. DNA of the CDR3: TGTGCCAGCAGTGAGTTCCGACAGGGGAGAACTGAAGCTTTCTTT.

Written as DNA, the CDR3 is TGTGCCAGCAGTTTATTCCCTAATCAGCCCCAGCATTTT. It yields the protein CASSLFPNQPQHF. The rearrangement uses TRBV27 and TRBJ1-5; D is uncertain. The CDR3 loop spans 13 amino acids. Germline CDR1 and CDR2: MNHEY and SMNVEV (reference sequence). The V end lost 1 base, the J end lost 4 bases, and 5 bases lay between the germline ends.